These T cell receptor beta chains were read from a single sample in a study of memory CD8 T cells in hepatitis C reinfection. Only in-frame clones appear in the TCRdb table, and some are missing; sequencing was by immunoSEQ multiplex PCR. Among tens of thousands of clones listed, around 89% were seen once. The source material was naive CD8+ T cells sorted from blood. The receptors here all came from a young man with hepatitis C virus infection. The conserved cysteine and the conserved F or W are not part of the CDR3 here. The D gene is left open where the match is weak.

d_gene | j_gene | v_gene | CDR3aa
NA | TRBJ2-1 | TRBV19 | ASKSGTLSYNEQF
TRBD2 | TRBJ2-1 | TRBV19 | ASRGTSGGYNEQF
TRBD1 | TRBJ2-5 | TRBV6-5 | ASRGTGEQETQY
NA | TRBJ1-1 | TRBV19 | AADQLNTEAF
NA | TRBJ1-1 | TRBV7-2 | ASSPQTWGKNTEAF
TRBD1 | TRBJ1-5 | TRBV7-2 | ASRQIGQGADQPQH
NA | TRBJ1-6 | TRBV21-1 | ASSNRGQSPLH
NA | TRBJ2-5 | TRBV7-9 | ASTPGYQETQY
NA | TRBJ1-4 | TRBV4-3 | ASSQDIQGGYEKLF
TRBD2 | TRBJ2-1 | TRBV5-6 | ASSLGLADYNEQF
TRBD1 | TRBJ2-5 | TRBV9 | ASSGGQGVTQY
TRBD2 | TRBJ2-3 | TRBV11-2 | ASSLDHLGLAGPTDTQY